The clone carrying this TCR beta chain was detected only a few times. These data belong to a study of regulatory T cells in long-lasting Graves disease. About the research overall: Persistence in Graves' disease denoted antithyroid drug use beyond 5 years alongside positive TSH receptor antibodies.

Combining iRepertoire HTBI primers with Arm-PCR of CDR3 regions, the authors built TCR beta libraries. A single record per CDR3 protein comes from TCRdb applying MiXCR to the multiplex PCR reads. The profile covers roughly 360,000 distinct CDR3 sequences, with more than 20% appearing a single time and about 27% taken by the ten largest. As to time point: persistent/refractory GD, antithyroid drugs over 5 years with positive TRAb. RNA extracted from PBMCs served as the sequencing template. The CDR3 spans 12 residues. With 3 bases removed from V and 5 bases from J, the gap between germline ends came to 10 bases. CDR1 and CDR2 from the germline V gene are DFQATT and SNEGSKA (reference sequence).

The input for sequencing was peripheral blood mononuclear cells (PBMCs), taken when the disease was refractory, from a patient treated with antithyroid drugs. This chain connects TRBV20-1 to TRBJ2-5; D is undetermined. The TCR sequence derives from a woman between 40 and 50 years old with Graves disease. The CDR3 reads CSASPTPETQYF. The CDR3 coding sequence is TGCAGTGCTAGCCCTACCCCTGAGACCCAGTACTTC.